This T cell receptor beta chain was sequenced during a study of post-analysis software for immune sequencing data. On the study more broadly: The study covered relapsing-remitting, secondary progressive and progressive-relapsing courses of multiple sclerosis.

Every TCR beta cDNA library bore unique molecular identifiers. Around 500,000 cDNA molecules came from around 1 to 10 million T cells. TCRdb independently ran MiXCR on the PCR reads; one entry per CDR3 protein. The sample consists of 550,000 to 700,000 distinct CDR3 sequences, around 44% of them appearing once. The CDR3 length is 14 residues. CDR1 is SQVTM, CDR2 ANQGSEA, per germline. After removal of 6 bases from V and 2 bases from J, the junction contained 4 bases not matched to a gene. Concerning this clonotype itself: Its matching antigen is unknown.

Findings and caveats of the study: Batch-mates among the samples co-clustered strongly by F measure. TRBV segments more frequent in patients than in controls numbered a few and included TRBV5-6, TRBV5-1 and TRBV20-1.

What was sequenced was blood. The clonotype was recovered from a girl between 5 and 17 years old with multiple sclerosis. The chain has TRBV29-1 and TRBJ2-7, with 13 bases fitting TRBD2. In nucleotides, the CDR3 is TGCAGCGTCCAAGGACTAGCGGGAGCCTACGAGCAGTACTTC. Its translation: CSVQGLAGAYEQYF.